Below, one T cell receptor beta chain is given with its context. This sample is part of a study of blood T cell repertoires in COVID-19. Study-level background: Sites across the United States, Italy and Spain contributed samples from acute and convalescent COVID-19.

Data came from immunoSEQ multiplex PCR; TCRdb stores just in-frame clones and leaves some out. Of 350,000 to 450,000 clones listed, roughly four fifths were seen once; the top ten hold 5% to 5.5%. The germline V and J ends were trimmed by 11 bases and 0 bases, with 15 bases remaining between them. The CDR3 runs to 14 residues. The germline V gene encodes CDR1 SNHLY and CDR2 FYNNEI. This clonotype originated in a woman in her 50s who had recovered from COVID-19. Sequenced sample: PBMCs or T cells enriched from blood (not recorded which). The rearrangement joins TRBV2 to TRBJ2-3; tentatively, D is TRBD2 (6 bases). The CDR3 DNA follows: TGTGCCTCGAAAGGACTACCAAGCACAGATACGCAGTATTTT. Amino acid sequence: CASKGLPSTDTQYF. The complete variable domain, with remaining parts taken from reference TRBV2 and TRBJ2-3, reads EPEVTQTPSHQVTQMGQEVILRCVPISNHLYFYWYRQILGQKVEFLVSFYNNEISEKSEIFDDQFSVERPDGSNFTLKIRSTKLEDSAMYFCASKGLPSTDTQYFGPGTRLTVL.